This TCR beta chain was retrieved from a study of CD8+ T cells in alopecia areata. Findings and limits, study-wide: Patients shared TCRs less clearly than mice did, possibly owing to HLA.

Sequencing templates came from extracted RNA that was reverse transcribed into cDNA. Sequenced by immunoSEQ multiplex PCR; TCRdb stores in-frame clones only, minus some. The table includes under 150,000 clones, about 59% detected once. Treatment noted: oral pan-JAK inhibitor, 5-10 mg twice daily. Investigators sorted PBMCs to obtain both CD4+ and CD8+ T cells. Points on this clone: Its antigen is not identified.

Germline V gene lookup returns CDR1 SGHTA and CDR2 FQGNSA. V shed 5 bases and J 2 bases; nucleotides not matched to a gene: 6. The CDR3 loop spans 16 amino acids. Sequenced material: CD4+ T cells sorted from blood, taken at week 4, from a patient treated with tofacitinib. This clonotype originated in a human donor with alopecia areata. The rearrangement joins TRBV7-2 to TRBJ2-7; 13 bases align to TRBD2. CDR3 coding DNA: TGTGCCAGCAGCATGGGGACTAGCGGGGTCCCCTACGAGCAGTACTTC. Translation gives CASSMGTSGVPYEQYF.